This T cell receptor beta chain was profiled in a study of shared T cell receptors in the human thymus (dated by TCRdb to the early 2020s). Regarding the research as a whole: The study investigated the way shared, self-reactive T-cell receptor alpha chains are produced in the human thymus.

CDR1 and CDR2 were assigned from the germline V gene (reference sequence) as SGHNT and YYREEE. V and J lose 0 bases and 4 bases, and a span of 16 bases separates them. The cysteine opens and the phenylalanine closes a CDR3 of 16 amino acids. Only the CDR3 part of the read is kept: 48 bases, read in frame from the first base. Regarding this clone: The specificity of this receptor is unknown. No much larger clone is present one base from it, and per-base qualities are unavailable.

Libraries were made using the immunoSEQ multiplex PCR assay. TCRdb re-hosts the immuneACCESS table, in-frame sequences only. Its copies lack some clones; in the studies checked, an unresolved V gene accounts for under half of them, and the cause for the rest is not known. For this sample the table gives under 450,000 clones, of which roughly 94% were detected only once. The top ten clones comprise approximately 0.02% of the sample. The sequence derives from a human donor. The rearranged chain carries TRBV5-4 and TRBJ1-1; the D gene cannot be resolved reliably. Input material: thymocytes. The DNA is as follows: TGTGCCAGCAGCTTGGCCGGCCGGGTCGGGAGCACTGAAGCTTTCTTT. Translated, this gives CASSLAGRVGSTEAFF.